The sequence of this TCR beta chain was determined in a study of cytomegalovirus exposure and HLA in healthy donors. Study-wide findings and caveats: Per a prior analysis, the majority of TCR beta V segments were productive roughly 90% or roughly 30% of the time.

Comment on this clone: Its target is unknown.

The PCR used 60 Vbeta and 13 Jbeta primers. This table comes from immunoSEQ multiplex PCR, and its TCRdb copy is limited to in-frame clones, with some not included. The sample yields some 210,000 clones, around 73% seen once. This TCR derives from a male donor in good health and CMV-seronegative. Sequencing input: PBMCs.

The CDR3 sequence: CASSVDPGRDYEQFF. The CDR3 coding sequence is TGTGCCAGCAGCGTAGACCCTGGGAGGGATTATGAGCAGTTCTTC. The chain combines TRBV9 with TRBJ2-1; 7 bases agree with TRBD2. V shed 0 bases, J shed 8 bases, and the junction held 8 bases outside the gene matches. This CDR3 is built from 15 residues. Per germline, CDR1 SGDLS and CDR2 YYNGEE.